The sequence of this T cell receptor (beta chain) was determined in a study of cytomegalovirus exposure and HLA in healthy donors. Findings and caveats of the study: V- and J-gene trimming in TCR beta was tied to a missense DCLRE1C variant by an analysis performed later.

As for this clone: Its cognate antigen is unknown.

In the PCR, 60 Vbeta and 13 Jbeta primers were used. Generated by immunoSEQ multiplex PCR, the TCRdb table keeps only in-frame clones and is missing some. This sample has 250,000 to 350,000 clones; approximately 90% occur once, and the top ten carry 3.5% to 4.5%. V lost 2 bases, J lost 2 bases, and 11 bases lay in between. This CDR3 is built from 14 residues. The germline gives CDR1 SGDLS, CDR2 YYNGEE. V and J are TRBV9 and TRBJ2-7; tentative D call: TRBD2 (6 bases). Sequencing used PBMCs. This clonotype originated in a man aged 40-49 years in good health and CMV-seropositive. The CDR3 nucleotides read TGTGCCAGCAGCGTGGGACTCCCTACCTACGAGCAGTACTTC. Encoded protein: CASSVGLPTYEQYF.